The entry below describes one TCR beta chain. Antigen unknown. This entry belongs to a study of type 1 regulatory T cells. About the study: This in vitro CD4 product, T-allo10, is enriched for Tr1 cells and alloantigen-specific. Study-wide points: Compared with non-type 1 regulatory T cells, type 1 regulatory T cells showed a more restricted TCR repertoire.

TCRdb re-called the reads with MiXCR, one entry per CDR3 protein. Of tens of thousands of distinct CDR3 sequences listed, less than 25% are singletons. Germline CDR1 is DFQATT and CDR2 is SNEGSKA (reference sequence). Trimming took 3 bases from V and 7 from J, leaving 13 bases between them. The CDR3 length is 13 residues. The source is a human donor in good health. This chain links TRBV20-1 with TRBJ1-5; D unresolved. Sequencing input: cultured type 1 regulatory T (Tr1) cells, either the whole culture or a sorted fraction (not recorded which). The CDR3 region is CSASLGGPQPQHF. In DNA form, the CDR3 reads TGCAGTGCTAGTCTGGGAGGTCCGCAGCCCCAGCATTTT.